Shown below are 17 T cell receptor beta chains from a single sample sequenced in a study of tumor-infiltrating lymphocytes in localized non-small cell lung cancer. Repertoires were generated with immunoSEQ multiplex PCR, while TCRdb's copy carries only in-frame clones and drops some. The repertoire consists of 13,000 or so clones, with 68% occurring once and the leading ten covering around 9.6%. What was sequenced was uninvolved lung tissue not adjacent to the tumor. These receptors were collected from a human donor with non-small cell lung cancer.

This clone was detected only once. The V and J genes are TRBV5-1 and TRBJ2-2; no definite D call. Germline V gene sequence: CDR1 SGHRS, CDR2 YFSETQ. V dropped 0 bases and J dropped 4 bases, with 10 bases sitting between them. The CDR3 runs to 15 residues. The DNA of the CDR3 is TGCGCCAGCAGCTTGGGGCAGTCGGGCACCGGGGAGCTGTTTTTT. Its protein is CASSLGQSGTGELFF.

The chain uses TRBV2 and TRBJ1-1, with D unclear. V lost 3 bases and J 3 bases, leaving 11 bases between the germline ends. CDR1 and CDR2 from the germline V gene are SNHLY and FYNNEI. CDR3 length: 14 amino acids. Here the CDR3 DNA reads TGTGCCAGCAGTGACCTCACAACGGACACTGAAGCTTTCTTT. This sequence encodes CASSDLTTDTEAFF.

With regard to this clone: The limits of the CDR3 on the DNA are not certain, so only TCRdb's listed CDR3 is given. This rearrangement joins TRBV6-5 to TRBJ2-5; the D call in the table, TRBD1, was not verified against the DNA. The CDR3 is 15 residues long, counting both termini. The germline gives CDR1 MNHEY, CDR2 SVGAGI. Here the CDR3 reads CASSFLAGTQETQYF.

This chain joins TRBV29-1 and TRBJ2-1, with D unresolved. Per the germline V gene, CDR1 is SQVTM and CDR2 is ANQGSEA. Trimming stripped 6 bases from V and 15 bases from J, with 18 bases between. There are 11 residues in the CDR3. The CDR3 DNA follows: TGCAGCGTGACCGCGGATGCTACGCCGTTCTTC. Protein: CSVTADATPFF.

A single count supports this clone. CDR3 bases: TGTGCCAGCAGCTTGCCCTACAGGGAGGGGACTAATGAAAAACTGTTTTTT. Its protein is CASSLPYREGTNEKLFF. The genes are TRBV5-6 and TRBJ1-4, with a weak D call TRBD1 (6 bases). Per the germline V gene, CDR1 is SGHDT and CDR2 is YYEEEE. The CDR3 spans 17 residues. The V and J ends lost 1 base and 2 bases respectively, with 15 bases between them.

This clone was observed a handful of times. The rearrangement uses TRBV11-2 and TRBJ2-7; D is ambiguous. V was trimmed by 0 bases and J by 6 bases, leaving 6 bases between them. The CDR3 has 12 residues. Germline CDR1 and CDR2: SGHAT and FQNNGV. CDR3 DNA: TGTGCCAGCAGCTTAGATTACGGCGAGCAGTACTTC. This codes for CASSLDYGEQYF.

V is TRBV28 and J is TRBJ2-5; D gene uncertain. The length of the CDR3 is 13 residues. The V gene lost 3 bases and the J gene lost 10 bases, with 15 bases spanning the gap. Per the germline V gene, CDR1 is MDHEN and CDR2 is SYDVKM. The CDR3: CASSFTQNHYQYF. The CDR3 DNA follows: TGTGCCAGCAGTTTCACCCAAAACCACTACCAGTACTTC.

This clone was seen just once. This sequence joins TRBV7-3 and TRBJ2-2; the D is unclear. CDR3 size: 14 residues. With 2 bases removed from V and 6 bases from J, the gap between germline ends came to 10 bases. Germline CDR1 SGHTA, CDR2 FQGTGA. CDR3 amino acids: CASSLQESSGELFF. Written as DNA, the CDR3 is TGTGCCAGCAGCTTACAGGAATCTTCCGGGGAGCTGTTTTTT.

This rearrangement joins TRBV27 to TRBJ1-2, with D possibly matching TRBD1 (5 bases). With 6 bases removed from V and 1 base from J, the gap between germline ends came to 18 bases. The CDR3 has 16 residues. The germline CDR1 and CDR2 sequences are MNHEY and SMNVEV (reference sequence). The CDR3 nucleotides read TGTGCCAGCAGAAAATTCCCGACAGAAAATAACTATGGCTACACCTTC. As protein: CASRKFPTENNYGYTF.

The chain links TRBV5-1 to TRBJ2-3; tentative D call: TRBD1 (6 bases). The CDR3 has 15 amino acids. Germline values: CDR1 SGHRS, CDR2 YFSETQ. Between the trimmed V and J ends, which lost 3 bases and 0 bases, there was a span of 11 bases. The CDR3 nucleotides read TGCGCCAGCAGCTCTACGGACAGAAGCACAGATACGCAGTATTTT. It is translated as CASSSTDRSTDTQYF.

This clone came up a few times. This rearrangement joins TRBV5-4 to TRBJ2-1, with 10 bases matching TRBD2. Germline V lookup: CDR1 SGHNT, CDR2 YYREEE (reference sequence). Germline trimming cut 4 bases from V and 4 bases from J; bases unmatched to any gene: 17. This CDR3 is built from 19 residues. The CDR3 DNA is TGTGCCAGCAGCCATACCGGGAGAGTAGCGGGAGGCGATTACAATGAGCAGTTCTTC. Translation: CASSHTGRVAGGDYNEQFF.

The genes are TRBV5-4 and TRBJ2-5; D ambiguous. The germline gives CDR1 SGHNT, CDR2 YYREEE (reference sequence). CDR3 size: 12 residues. Trimming cost V 4 bases and J 4 bases, with 8 bases left between them. This CDR3 is CASSPTGETQYF. CDR3 in DNA: TGTGCCAGCAGCCCCACCGGAGAGACCCAGTACTTC.

The chain employs TRBV5-1 and TRBJ2-5; 8 positions match TRBD2. The ends lost 4 bases at V and 4 bases at J; junction bases unmatched: 12. The CDR3 totals 16 residues. Looked up from germline, CDR1 is SGHRS and CDR2 is YFSETQ. CDR3 sequence: CASSIGTSGSRETQYF. The CDR3 DNA reads as TGCGCCAGCAGCATAGGTACGAGCGGGAGTAGAGAGACCCAGTACTTC.

The CDR3 DNA follows: TGTGCCTGGAGCCTGAAGACTAGCGGGGTAAATACGCAGTATTTT. This gives the protein CAWSLKTSGVNTQYF. This chain uses TRBV30 with TRBJ2-3, with 11 bases that match TRBD2. Germline CDR1 reads GTSNPN; CDR2 reads SVGIG (reference sequence). V shed 3 bases, J shed 7 bases, and the junction held 9 bases outside the gene matches. The CDR3 totals 15 residues.

The chain joins TRBV7-2 to TRBJ1-4; D unclear. Germline CDR1 is SGHTA and CDR2 is FQGNSA. The CDR3 sequence is 13 residues long. The ends were cut back, 5 bases at V and 13 bases at J, with 17 bases in the middle. The DNA of the CDR3 is TGTGCCAGCAGCCCTTCCCAGGACGGACCACTGTTTTTT. This encodes CASSPSQDGPLFF.

This sequence joins TRBV9 and TRBJ2-1, with 7 positions matching TRBD2. The length of the CDR3 is 16 residues. The ends lost 0 bases at V and 6 bases at J; junction bases unmatched: 9. The V gene's germline CDR1 is SGDLS and CDR2 YYNGEE. DNA of the CDR3: TGTGCCAGCAGCGTAGCGGGCGGGAGTTTCTCCAATGAGCAGTTCTTC. Protein product: CASSVAGGSFSNEQFF. Variable domain in full (rest from reference TRBV9 and TRBJ2-1): DSGVTQTPKHLITATGQRVTLRCSPRSGDLSVYWYQQSLDQGLQFLIQYYNGEERAKGNILERFSAQQFPDLHSELNLSSLELGDSALYFCASSVAGGSFSNEQFFGPGTRLTVL.

The chain carries TRBV7-2 and TRBJ2-5; D unclear. CDR3 length: 11 residues. Per the germline V gene, CDR1 is SGHTA and CDR2 is FQGNSA. V lost 7 bases and J 5 bases, leaving 8 bases between the germline ends. CDR3 region: CASTLGETQYF. CDR3 bases: TGTGCCAGCACCCTGGGGGAGACCCAGTACTTC. Full variable domain (rest looked up from reference TRBV7-2 and TRBJ2-5): GAGVSQSPSNKVTEKGKDVELRCDPISGHTALYWYRQSLGQGLEFLIYFQGNSAPDKSGLPSDRFSAERTGGSVSTLTIQRTQQEDSAVYLCASTLGETQYFGPGTRLLVL.